The present T cell receptor beta chain was sequenced within a study of shared clonotypes between healthy human individuals. General study points: All-four-donor shared clonotypes had higher generation probabilities than non-shared clonotypes did.

The V gene lost 3 bases and the J gene lost 8 bases, with 13 bases spanning the gap. The germline CDR1 and CDR2 sequences are PRHDT and FYEKMQ (reference sequence). The CDR3 sequence is 13 residues long. About this clone itself: What it recognizes is unknown.

CD8 cells classed as naive were CD45RO-negative and positively selected for CCR7, excluding terminally differentiated effector memory CD45RA+ cells. The assay was immunoSEQ multiplex PCR, and TCRdb's table has in-frame clones only and misses some. Of around 550,000 clones in the sample, approximately 95% were seen once. The chain combines TRBV13 with TRBJ1-1; TRBD1 might be the D (6 bases). This sequence originates from a woman aged 30 to 39 in good health. Sequenced: naive CD8+ T cells sorted from blood. The CDR3 DNA is TGTGCCAGCAGCTTCTTCGGGGGCGGAGAAGCTTTCTTT. It codes for CASSFFGGGEAFF.